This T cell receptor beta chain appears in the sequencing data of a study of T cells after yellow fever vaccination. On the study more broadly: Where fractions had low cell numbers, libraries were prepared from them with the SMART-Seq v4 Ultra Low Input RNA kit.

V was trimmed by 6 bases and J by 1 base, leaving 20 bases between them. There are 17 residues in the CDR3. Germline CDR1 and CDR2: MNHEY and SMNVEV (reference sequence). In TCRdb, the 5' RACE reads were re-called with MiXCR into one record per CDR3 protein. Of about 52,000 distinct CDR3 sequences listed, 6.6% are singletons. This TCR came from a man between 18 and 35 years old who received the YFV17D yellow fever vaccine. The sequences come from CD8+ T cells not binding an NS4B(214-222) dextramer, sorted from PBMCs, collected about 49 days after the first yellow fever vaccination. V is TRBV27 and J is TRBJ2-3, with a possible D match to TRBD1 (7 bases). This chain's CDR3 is CASSPTYTGEGTDTQYF. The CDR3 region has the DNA TGTGCCAGCAGCCCAACCTATACAGGGGAGGGCACAGATACGCAGTATTTT.